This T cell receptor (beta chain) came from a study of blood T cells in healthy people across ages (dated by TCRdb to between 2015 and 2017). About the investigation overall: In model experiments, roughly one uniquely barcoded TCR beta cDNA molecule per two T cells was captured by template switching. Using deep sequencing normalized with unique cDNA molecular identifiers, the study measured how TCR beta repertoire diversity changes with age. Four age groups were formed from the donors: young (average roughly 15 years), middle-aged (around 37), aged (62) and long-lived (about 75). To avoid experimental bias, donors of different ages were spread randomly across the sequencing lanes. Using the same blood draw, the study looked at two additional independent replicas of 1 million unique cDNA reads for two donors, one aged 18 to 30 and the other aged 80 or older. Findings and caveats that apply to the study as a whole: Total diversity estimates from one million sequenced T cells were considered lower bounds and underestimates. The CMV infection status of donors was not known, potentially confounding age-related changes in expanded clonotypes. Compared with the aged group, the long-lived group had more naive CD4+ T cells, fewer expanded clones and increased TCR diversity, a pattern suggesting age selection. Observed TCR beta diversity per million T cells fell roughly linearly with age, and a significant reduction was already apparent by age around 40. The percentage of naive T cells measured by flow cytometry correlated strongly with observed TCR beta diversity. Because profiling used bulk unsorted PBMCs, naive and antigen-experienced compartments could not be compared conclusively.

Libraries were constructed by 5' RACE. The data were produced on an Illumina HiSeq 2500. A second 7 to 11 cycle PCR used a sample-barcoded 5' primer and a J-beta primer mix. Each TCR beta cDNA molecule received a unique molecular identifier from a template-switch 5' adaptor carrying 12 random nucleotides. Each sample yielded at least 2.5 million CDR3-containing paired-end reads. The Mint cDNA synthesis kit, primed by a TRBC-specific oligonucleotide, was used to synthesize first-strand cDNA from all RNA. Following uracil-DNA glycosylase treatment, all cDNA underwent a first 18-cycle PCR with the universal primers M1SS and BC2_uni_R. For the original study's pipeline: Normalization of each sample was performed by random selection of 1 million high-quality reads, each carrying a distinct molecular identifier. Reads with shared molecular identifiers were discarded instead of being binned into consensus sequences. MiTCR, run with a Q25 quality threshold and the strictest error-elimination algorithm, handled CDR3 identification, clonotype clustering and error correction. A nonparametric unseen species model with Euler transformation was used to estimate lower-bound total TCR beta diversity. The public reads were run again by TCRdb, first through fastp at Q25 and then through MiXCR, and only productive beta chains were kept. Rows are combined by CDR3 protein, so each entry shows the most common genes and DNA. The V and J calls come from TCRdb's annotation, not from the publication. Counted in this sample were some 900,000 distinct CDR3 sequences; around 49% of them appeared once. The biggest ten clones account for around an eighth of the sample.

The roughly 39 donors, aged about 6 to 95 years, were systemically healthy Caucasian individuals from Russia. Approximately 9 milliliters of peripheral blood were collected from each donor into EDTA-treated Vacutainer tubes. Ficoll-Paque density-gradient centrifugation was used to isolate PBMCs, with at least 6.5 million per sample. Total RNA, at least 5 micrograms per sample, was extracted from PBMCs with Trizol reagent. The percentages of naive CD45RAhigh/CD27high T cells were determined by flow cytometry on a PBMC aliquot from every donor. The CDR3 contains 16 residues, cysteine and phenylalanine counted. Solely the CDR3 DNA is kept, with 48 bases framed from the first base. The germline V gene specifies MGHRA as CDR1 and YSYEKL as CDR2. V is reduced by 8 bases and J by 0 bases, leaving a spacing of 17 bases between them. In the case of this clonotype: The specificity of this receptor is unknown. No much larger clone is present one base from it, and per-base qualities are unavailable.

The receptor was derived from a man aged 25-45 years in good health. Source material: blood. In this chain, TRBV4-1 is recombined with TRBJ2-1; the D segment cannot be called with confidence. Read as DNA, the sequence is TGCGCCAGCTCGATAGGTCGCACGAGCTCCTACAATGAGCAGTTCTTC. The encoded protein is CASSIGRTSSYNEQFF.